The clone carrying this T cell receptor (beta chain) was recorded many times. Priming of first-strand cDNA relied on TRAV- and TRBV-specific primers (covering alpha and beta chains). The authors amplified TCRs for 15 to 25 PCR cycles with a constant-region primer and a V-primer adapter. MiXCR was run by TCRdb on the reads, yielding one entry per CDR3 protein. The repertoire holds around 80,000 distinct CDR3 sequences, with about a sixth as singletons. The data were taken from a study of low-dose radiotherapy and immunotherapy resistance in tumors. In the study overall: Members of Cohort 1 were treated with 0.5 Gy per fraction every 2 weeks. The prescribed total PTV dose was 6.5 Gy. The study gave Cohort 2 1 Gy per fraction every two weeks, totaling 13 Gy over 26 weeks. On a schedule of every two weeks, intravenous cyclophosphamide at a dose of 200 mg/m2 was delivered one day before each radiation and immunotherapy administration. Study patients were administered oral aspirin at 300 mg daily for four cycles from cycle 1 day 1.

Looked up from germline, CDR1 is MDHEN and CDR2 is SYDVKM. The CDR3 length is 15 residues. Trimming stripped 8 bases from V and 0 bases from J, with 16 bases between. Time point of the sample: after trial treatment. Specified treatment: LDRT plus nivolumab, ipilimumab, low-dose cyclophosphamide and aspirin (RACIN trial). Sequenced material: PBMCs, taken after low-dose radiotherapy plus immunotherapy. The chain couples TRBV28 to TRBJ1-2; the D is unclear. The TCR originated in a male donor with prostate cancer. The CDR3 region is CASLVGWSANYGYTF. CDR3 in DNA: TGTGCCAGCTTAGTCGGTTGGTCAGCTAACTATGGCTACACCTTC.